A single sample is the source of the 6 T cell receptor beta chains below, sequenced in a study of blood T cell repertoires in COVID-19. Measured with immunoSEQ multiplex PCR; TCRdb has only the in-frame clones, and not every one. The sample has about 140,000 clones, roughly four fifths seen once. Sequencing was carried out using peripheral blood. The receptors come from a woman of 80 years or more with active or convalescent COVID-19.

A few counts support this clone. The chain uses TRBV28 and TRBJ2-7; 8 bases fit TRBD2. The CDR3 runs to 15 residues. Germline CDR1 MDHEN, CDR2 SYDVKM. Unmatched junction bases numbered 11, after V lost 4 bases and J lost 6 bases. The CDR3 loop is CASSYPGLGLLEQYF. As DNA, the CDR3 is TGTGCCAGCAGTTATCCGGGACTAGGTCTCCTCGAGCAGTACTTC.

There are many counts of this clone. In the same sample, other DNA sequences code for this CDR3. The chain has TRBV19 and TRBJ1-1, with D uncertain. Trimming removed 3 bases at V and 5 bases at J, with 7 bases between. Looked up from germline, CDR1 is LNHDA and CDR2 is SQIVND (reference sequence). The CDR3 sequence is 12 residues long. The CDR3 loop reads CASSIGLTEAFF. The CDR3 DNA is TGTGCCAGTAGTATCGGGTTGACTGAAGCTTTCTTT.

The rearrangement links TRBV7-2 to TRBJ1-2; D gene ambiguous. This CDR3 is built from 14 residues. Germline-derived CDR1 and CDR2 are SGHTA and FQGNSA. V lost 1 base to trimming and J lost 4 bases, with 10 bases between them. CDR3 loop: CASSLELNPYGYTF. CDR3 bases: TGTGCCAGCAGCTTAGAACTTAATCCCTATGGCTACACCTTC.

The chain combines TRBV4-2 with TRBJ1-3; 10 bases fit TRBD1. J gave up 1 base and V 0 bases, and 3 bases lay outside the gene matches. Germline V CDR1 and CDR2: LGHNA, YNFKEQ. CDR3 size: 17 residues. CDR3 DNA sequence: TGTGCCAGCAGCCAAGACCGGACAGGGGGATCTGGAAACACCATATATTTT. The encoded protein is CASSQDRTGGSGNTIYF.

This clone was seen just once. The same CDR3 arises from other DNA sequences in this sample as well. The J gene is TRBJ1-1, the V gene TRBV5-1; D is undetermined. The V end was cut by 0 bases, the J end by 1 base, with 7 bases between. Germline-derived CDR1 and CDR2 are SGHRS and YFSETQ. The CDR3 runs 14 residues. The CDR3 sequence is CASSLGGGNTEAFF. Written as DNA, the CDR3 is TGCGCCAGCAGCTTGGGAGGCGGGAACACTGAAGCTTTCTTT.

This chain uses TRBV27 with TRBJ2-7, with 7 nucleotides matching TRBD1. V lost 9 bases and J lost 7; bases outside the gene matches: 15. Germline V lookup: CDR1 MNHEY, CDR2 SMNVEV (reference sequence). The CDR3 is made up of 14 amino acids. The CDR3 nucleotides read TGTGCCAGTATGAGGACAGGCCCTGGGTATGAGCAGTACTTC. Its protein product is CASMRTGPGYEQYF.